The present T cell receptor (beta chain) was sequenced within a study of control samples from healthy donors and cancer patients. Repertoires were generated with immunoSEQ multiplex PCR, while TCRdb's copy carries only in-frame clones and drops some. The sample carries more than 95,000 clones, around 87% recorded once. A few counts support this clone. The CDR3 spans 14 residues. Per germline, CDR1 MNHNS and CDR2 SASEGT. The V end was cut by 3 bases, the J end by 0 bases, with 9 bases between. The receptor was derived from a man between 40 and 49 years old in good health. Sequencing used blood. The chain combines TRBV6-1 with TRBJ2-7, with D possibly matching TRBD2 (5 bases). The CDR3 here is CASSDEGPSYEQYF. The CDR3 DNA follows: TGTGCCAGCAGTGATGAGGGCCCCTCCTACGAGCAGTACTTC.